A selection of T cell receptor beta chains follows, all from one sample in a study of post-analysis software for immune sequencing data. TCRdb redid the calling of the PCR reads with MiXCR, one entry per CDR3 protein. The repertoire holds under 900,000 distinct CDR3 sequences, about 57% seen once, with roughly 4.4% in the top ten. Sequencing was done on a sample of blood. The receptors come from a girl under 18 with multiple sclerosis. CDR3s include the opening cysteine and the closing phenylalanine or tryptophan. The order of the fields is clone size, J gene, D gene, CDR3 length, V gene, CDR3 DNA, CDR3 protein. A D gene is named only where the DNA matches it firmly. The size of a clone is reported for some rows only, either as once, few or many, or as a class for expanded clones.

>NA|TRBJ2-1|TRBD1|15|TRBV10-1
TGCGCCAGCAGTGAGTTCGGACAGGCCGGCAATGAGCAGTTCTTC
CASSEFGQAGNEQFF
>few|TRBJ2-5|TRBD2|14|TRBV20-1
TGCAGTGCCTTAGCGGGAGGGCCGCGAGAGACCCAGTACTTC
CSALAGGPRETQYF
>NA|TRBJ2-5|TRBD2|18|TRBV7-6
TGTGCCAGCAGCGCGCCCGAAAGACTAGCGGGGTACCAAGAGACCCAGTACTTC
CASSAPERLAGYQETQYF
>NA|TRBJ2-3|NA|15|TRBV3-1
TGTGCCAGCAGCCCTGGGGTAGCGGACCTCGATACGCAGTATTTT
CASSPGVADLDTQYF
>few|TRBJ2-4|NA|16|TRBV9
TGTGCCAGCAGCCAAGGGAGGTTGGGTGCTAAAAACATTCAGTACTTC
CASSQGRLGAKNIQYF
>NA|TRBJ2-7|TRBD2|15|TRBV6-5
TGTGCCAGCAGACTTCTAGCGGGAGGGCCCTACGAGCAGTACTTC
CASRLLAGGPYEQYF
>NA|TRBJ2-1|TRBD2|15|TRBV7-3
TGTGCCAGCAGCCCTGGGCGGGGGGCCTACAATGAGCAGTTCTTC
CASSPGRGAYNEQFF
>NA|TRBJ2-1|NA|15|TRBV15
TGTGCCACCAGCCGGGTACGGGGGAAGTACGATGAGCAGTTCTTC
CATSRVRGKYDEQFF
>once|TRBJ2-5|TRBD2|17|TRBV7-9
TGTGCCAGCAGCTTAGTACCCCAACGGGGGGGCTACAATGAGCAGTACTTC
CASSLVPQRGGYNEQYF
>NA|TRBJ1-5|NA|13|TRBV27
TGTGCCAGCGCTATGCAGGGGACCCAGCCCCAGCATTTT
CASAMQGTQPQHF
>NA|TRBJ2-5|NA|14|TRBV6-6
TGTGCCAGCACTCGGAGACAGATCCAAGAGACCCAGTACTTC
CASTRRQIQETQYF
>NA|TRBJ2-7|TRBD1|14|TRBV20-1
TGCAGTGCTAACCGGGACAGGGTTACCTACGAGCAGTACTTC
CSANRDRVTYEQYF
>few|TRBJ2-7|TRBD1|14|TRBV7-7
TGTGCCAGCAGCTACCGGGACAGGGACTACGAGCAGTACTTC
CASSYRDRDYEQYF
>NA|TRBJ2-7|NA|16|TRBV7-2
TGTGCCAGCAGCTTAGATCCGCCCGGGGGCTCCTACGAGCAGTACTTC
CASSLDPPGGSYEQYF
>NA|TRBJ2-3|NA|13|TRBV7-2
TGTGCCAGCAGCGCCGCCCTCGCCCATACGCAGTATTTT
CASSAALAHTQYF
>NA|TRBJ1-1|NA|14|TRBV12-3/TRBV12-4
TGTGCCAGCAGCTTGACTGGGGGGCCCACTGAAGCTTTCTTT
CASSLTGGPTEAFF
>few|TRBJ2-7|NA|15|TRBV11-2
TGTGCCAGCAGCTTTCTTTTGAGTGGGTACTACGAGCAGTACTTC
CASSFLLSGYYEQYF
>NA|TRBJ2-7|NA|14|TRBV6-5
TGTGCCAGCAGTCCAAGACCGAGATCCTACGAGCAGTACTTC
CASSPRPRSYEQYF
>few|TRBJ2-1|NA|12|TRBV3-1
TGTGCCAGCAGCCTGTTGTCGGATGAGCAGTTCTTC
CASSLLSDEQFF
>NA|TRBJ2-2|NA|14|TRBV11-2
TGTGCCAGCAGCCCGCGGCGGGACGGGCGGGAGCTGTTTTTT
CASSPRRDGRELFF
>NA|TRBJ2-4|NA|15|TRBV5-5
TGTGCCAGCAGCTTGACAGGGCTCTTAGCTCGGGAGCAGTACTTC
CASSLTGLLAREQYF
>NA|TRBJ2-1|NA|17|TRBV12-3/TRBV12-4
TGTGCCAGCAGTCCCTTAGGGGGAGGAGCGGAAAACAATGAGCAGTTCTTC
CASSPLGGGAENNEQFF
>NA|TRBJ2-6|TRBD1|24|TRBV14
TGTGCCAGCAGCCAAGCCCTGGGACAGAAGGTTAGGACGGGCTCAAACTCTGGGGCCAACGTCCTGACTTTC
CASSQALGQKVRTGSNSGANVLTF
>NA|TRBJ2-5|NA|15|TRBV5-1
TGCGCCAGCAGCTCCCCGGACAGAGACCAAGAGACCCAGTACTTC
CASSSPDRDQETQYF
>few|TRBJ2-7|TRBD2|16|TRBV7-2
TGTGCCAGCAGCTCTGAGCTAGCGGGGCTCTCCTACGAGCAGTACTTC
CASSSELAGLSYEQYF